The 28 T cell receptor beta chains below were found in one sample sequenced in a study of regulatory T cells in long-lasting Graves disease. Both iRepertoire HTBI primers and Arm-PCR of CDR3 regions were used to build the TCR beta libraries. TCRdb itself ran the multiplex PCR reads through MiXCR, one entry per CDR3 protein. Of approximately 690,000 distinct CDR3 sequences detected, about 30% appear once; the ten largest clones hold under 50%. Time point denoted: persistent/refractory GD, antithyroid drugs over 5 years with positive TRAb. PBMC-extracted RNA yielded the TCR library. Sequencing was performed on peripheral blood mononuclear cells (PBMCs), taken when the disease was refractory, from a patient treated with antithyroid drugs. The receptors were gathered from a female donor with Graves disease.

At least ten counts were recorded for this clonotype. V is TRBV2 and J is TRBJ1-4; a possible D gene is TRBD1 (5 bases). The CDR3 is 15 amino acids. V lost 7 bases and J lost 0, with 12 bases in between. Germline V gives CDR1 SNHLY, CDR2 FYNNEI. CDR3 sequence reads: CASTRRGATNEKLFF. The CDR3, as DNA: TGTGCCAGCACCAGACGGGGGGCAACTAATGAAAAACTGTTTTTT.

This clonotype was recorded at least ten times. The gene calls are TRBV11-2 and TRBJ2-7, with D unclear. CDR1 is SGHAT and CDR2 is FQNNGV in the germline V gene. V was clipped by 2 bases and J by 1 base, with 12 bases between them. CDR3 length: 15 residues. The DNA of the CDR3 is TGTGCCAGCAGCTTAAGGTCAGCCCCATCCTACGAGCAGTACTTC. Residues: CASSLRSAPSYEQYF.

This chain joins TRBV2 and TRBJ1-2; unclear D gene. The CDR3 covers 12 residues. Trimming stripped 8 bases from V and 2 bases from J, with 9 bases between. CDR1 is SNHLY, CDR2 FYNNEI, per germline. CDR3 residues: CASSVWNYGYTF. CDR3 nucleotides: TGTGCCAGCTCAGTGTGGAACTATGGCTACACCTTC.

The chain links TRBV5-1 to TRBJ2-2; 7 bases are shared with TRBD1. Germline V gene data show CDR1 as SGHRS and CDR2 as YFSETQ. The CDR3 is 16 residues long. The J segment lost 4 bases and the V segment lost 4 bases, leaving 10 bases of the junction unmatched. The CDR3 sequence is CASSALQGSVTGELFF. The CDR3 DNA reads as TGCGCCAGCAGCGCCTTACAGGGGTCGGTCACCGGGGAGCTGTTTTTT. Using reference TRBV5-1 and TRBJ2-2 for the parts outside the CDR3, the full variable domain is KAGVTQTPRYLIKTRGQQVTLSCSPISGHRSVSWYQQTPGQGLQFLFEYFSETQRNKGNFPGRFSGRQFSNSRSEMNVSTLELGDSALYLCASSALQGSVTGELFFGEGSRLTVL.

CDR3 nucleotide sequence: TGTGCCAGCAGCTTAACGGGGGGGATCATGAACACCGGGGAGCTGTTTTTT. Translating gives CASSLTGGIMNTGELFF. V usage is TRBV7-3 and J usage is TRBJ2-2, with TRBD2 matching 7 bases. CDR1 and CDR2 from the germline V gene are SGHTA and FQGTGA. V lost 0 bases to trimming and J lost 1 base; unmatched junction nucleotides: 5. There are 17 residues in the CDR3.

At least ten counts were recorded for this clonotype. CDR3 in DNA: TGTGCCAGCAGTTACTCGAAAATAGCGGGAGGACGGGAGCAGTACTTC. Translated: CASSYSKIAGGREQYF. J is TRBJ2-7 and V is TRBV6-2 or TRBV6-3, with 10 bases matching TRBD2. With V trimmed by 0 bases and J by 7 bases, 9 bases remained unmatched. CDR1 and CDR2 (germline): MNHEY, SVGEGT. This CDR3 comprises 16 residues.

The rearrangement links TRBV12-3 or TRBV12-4 to TRBJ2-2, with 11 bases that match TRBD1. The V segment lost 6 bases and the J segment 7 bases; nucleotides outside the gene matches: 7. This CDR3 has 15 amino acids. CDR3 in DNA: TGTGCCAGCAGGATGGACAGGGGGCAAGGCGGGGAGCTGTTTTTT. Protein sequence: CASRMDRGQGGELFF.

Regarding this clonotype: A read error may account for a junction end that differs from germline. J is TRBJ2-6 and V is TRBV12-3 or TRBV12-4; D is possibly TRBD1 (5 bases). There are 14 residues in the CDR3. As DNA, the CDR3 is TGTGCCAGCAGAGGGGTAACTGGGGCCAACGTCCTGGCTTTC. Protein sequence: CASRGVTGANVLAF.

The chain uses TRBV7-9 and TRBJ1-2; TRBD1 agrees at 9 bases. Germline values: CDR1 SEHNR, CDR2 FQNEAQ (reference sequence). V lost 3 bases, J lost 4 bases, and 12 bases stayed unmatched. CDR3 length equals 17 residues. In DNA, the CDR3 is TGTGCCAGCAGCTTCTTACGAGGGGACAGGGCGGTCTATGGCTACACCTTC. This translates into CASSFLRGDRAVYGYTF.

The sample holds many counts of this clonotype. The V gene is TRBV28, the J gene TRBJ1-1; 7 bases map to TRBD1. V was pared by 5 bases and J by 8 bases, with 11 bases of the junction left unmatched. This CDR3 is built from 14 residues. The germline CDR1 and CDR2 sequences are MDHEN and SYDVKM. The CDR3 DNA follows: TGTGCCAGCAGTCCCGGGACAGAGACCACGGAAGCTTTCTTT. It is translated as CASSPGTETTEAFF.

This clonotype occurred a few times. V usage is TRBV28 and J usage is TRBJ1-3; D remains ambiguous. This CDR3 is built from 12 residues. With 7 bases removed from V and 5 bases from J, the gap between germline ends came to 9 bases. Germline V lookup: CDR1 MDHEN, CDR2 SYDVKM. The CDR3 is CASKSYRNTIYF. The CDR3 DNA follows: TGTGCCAGCAAGTCGTATAGAAACACCATATATTTT.

Only a few counts were recorded for this clonotype. The chain uses TRBV20-1 and TRBJ1-1; D gene unclear. Germline CDR1 reads DFQATT; CDR2 reads SNEGSKA (reference sequence). With 3 bases removed from V and 0 bases from J, the gap between germline ends came to 11 bases. The CDR3 covers 14 residues. CDR3 in amino acids: CSASSQNMNTEAFF. In DNA, the CDR3 is TGCAGTGCTAGTTCACAGAACATGAACACTGAAGCTTTCTTT.

This clonotype was counted a few times. The J gene is TRBJ2-7, the V gene TRBV19; TRBD1 matches at 8 bases. The CDR3 has 14 residues. J lost 2 bases, V lost 5 bases, and 5 bases had no gene match. From germline, CDR1 is LNHDA and CDR2 SQIVND (reference sequence). The CDR3 region is CASSQGTGPYEQYF. DNA of the CDR3: TGTGCCAGTAGTCAGGGGACAGGACCCTACGAGCAGTACTTC.

The chain recombines TRBV20-1 with TRBJ1-1, with TRBD1 matching 8 bases. The germline V gene has CDR1 DFQATT and CDR2 SNEGSKA (reference sequence). Trimming cost V 5 bases and J 0 bases; bases outside gene matches: 5. The CDR3 extends over 14 amino acids. The CDR3 DNA reads TGCAGTGCTTCGCGGACAGGGCTGAACACTGAAGCTTTCTTT. The encoded protein is CSASRTGLNTEAFF.

This clonotype was recorded a few times. The genes are TRBV15 and TRBJ1-4; no clear D gene. The V end was cut by 1 base, the J end by 0 bases, with 9 bases between. The CDR3 loop spans 16 amino acids. Germline CDR1 reads LNHNV; CDR2 reads YYDKDF (reference sequence). CDR3 loop: CATSRVSVATNEKLFF. CDR3 sequence (DNA): TGTGCCACCAGCAGAGTAAGCGTTGCAACTAATGAAAAACTGTTTTTT.

This clonotype was counted between two and nine times. The chain couples TRBV10-2 to TRBJ2-7; D remains unclear. CDR1 is WSHSY and CDR2 is SAAADI in the germline V gene. This CDR3 contains 13 residues. The V end was cut by 0 bases, the J end by 6 bases, with 9 bases between. CDR3 nucleotide sequence: TGCGCCAGCAGTGAGTCGTATGGGTCCGAGCAGTACTTC. It specifies CASSESYGSEQYF.

The sample holds one count of this clonotype. The chain combines TRBV11-2 with TRBJ1-1; 11 positions match TRBD1. This CDR3 is 15 amino acids long. The germline CDR1 and CDR2 sequences are SGHAT and FQNNGV. V was pared by 5 bases and J by 3 bases, with 5 bases of the junction left unmatched. The CDR3 reads CASSLGDRGDTEAFF. The CDR3 DNA follows: TGTGCCAGCAGCCTAGGGGACAGGGGGGACACTGAAGCTTTCTTT.

This clonotype was recorded a few times. The rearrangement uses TRBV25-1 and TRBJ2-7; a possible D gene is TRBD2 (6 bases). The CDR3 has 15 amino acids. Looked up from germline, CDR1 is MGHDK and CDR2 is SYGVNS. With 3 bases removed from V and 6 bases from J, the gap between germline ends came to 18 bases. Here the CDR3 DNA reads TGTGCCAGCAGTGACTATCGGGACTGGGTTTCCGAGCAGTACTTC. Amino acid sequence: CASSDYRDWVSEQYF.

The chain is built from TRBV29-1 and TRBJ2-7, with D tentatively TRBD1 or TRBD2 (7 bases each). The CDR3 runs to 14 residues. Per germline, CDR1 SQVTM and CDR2 ANQGSEA. The germline V and J ends were trimmed by 4 bases and 3 bases, with 16 bases remaining between them. The CDR3 DNA is TGCAGCGTTGCCCAGGGGGGGGGGTTCTACGAGCAGTACTTC. This encodes CSVAQGGGFYEQYF.

This clonotype came up a few times. The chain carries TRBV29-1 and TRBJ1-1, with 9 bases matching TRBD1. This CDR3 is built from 11 residues. V shed 3 bases and J 12 bases; nucleotides not matched to a gene: 5. CDR1 SQVTM and CDR2 ANQGSEA come from the germline V gene. The CDR3 DNA is TGCAGCGTTGAGTGGACAGGGGTAACTTTCTTT. Translated: CSVEWTGVTFF.

This clonotype was counted only a few times. A much larger clone differs by one base, so this may be a read error. The chain uses TRBV29-1 and TRBJ2-2; D remains unclear. The germline V gene has CDR1 SQVTM and CDR2 ANQGSEA. Deletions cut 5 bases from V and 0 bases from J, with 4 bases between. The CDR3 sequence is 12 residues long. The CDR3 sequence is CSVISNTGELFF. The CDR3 DNA follows: TGCAGCGTTATATCGAACACCGGGGAGCTGTTTTTT.

V is TRBV20-1 and J is TRBJ1-1; D perhaps matches TRBD1 (6 bases). The CDR3 runs 11 residues. Germline CDR1 DFQATT, CDR2 SNEGSKA (reference sequence). The ends were cut back, 8 bases at V and 1 base at J, with 8 bases in the middle. The CDR3 region has the DNA TGCAGTCCGGACAGGAACACTGAAGCTTTCTTT. Its protein is CSPDRNTEAFF.

This clonotype was observed a single time. This chain uses TRBV3-1 with TRBJ1-1, with 7 positions matching TRBD1. The CDR3 covers 15 residues. V was pared by 5 bases and J by 0 bases, with 6 bases of the junction left unmatched. Looked up from germline, CDR1 is LGHDT and CDR2 is YNNKEL (reference sequence). The DNA of the CDR3 is TGTGCCAGCAGCGCAACAGGGGCCCTGAACACTGAAGCTTTCTTT. Encoded protein: CASSATGALNTEAFF.

The genes are TRBV7-6 and TRBJ1-5; D unresolved. Germline V gene sequence: CDR1 SGHVS, CDR2 FNYEAQ. The CDR3 is made up of 15 amino acids. Trimming shortened V by 5 bases and J by 3 bases, and 14 bases separated the two germline ends. For the CDR3, the DNA is TGTGCCAGCAGCCATTCGTCGGGGATCAATCAGCCCCAGCATTTT. Translating it yields CASSHSSGINQPQHF.

The chain links TRBV6-1 to TRBJ2-7; TRBD1 might be the D (6 bases). The ends were cut back, 6 bases at V and 5 bases at J, with 14 bases in the middle. This CDR3 is 13 amino acids long. CDR1 and CDR2 from the germline V gene are MNHNS and SASEGT. This chain's CDR3 is CASREQGTHEQYF. The CDR3 coding sequence is TGTGCCAGCAGAGAACAGGGTACCCACGAGCAGTACTTC.

A few counts support this clonotype. The genes are TRBV2 and TRBJ1-3, with D perhaps matching TRBD1 (5 bases). V was trimmed by 10 bases and J by 0 bases, leaving 13 bases between them. CDR3 length: 14 amino acids. The V gene's germline CDR1 is SNHLY and CDR2 FYNNEI. The DNA of the CDR3 is TGTGCCACTAAACCGACAGTCTCTGGAAACACCATATATTTT. Protein: CATKPTVSGNTIYF. Combining the CDR3 with reference TRBV2 and TRBJ1-3 gives the whole variable domain EPEVTQTPSHQVTQMGQEVILRCVPISNHLYFYWYRQILGQKVEFLVSFYNNEISEKSEIFDDQFSVERPDGSNFTLKIRSTKLEDSAMYFCATKPTVSGNTIYFGEGSWLTVV.

The V gene is TRBV2, the J gene TRBJ1-2, with 9 positions matching TRBD1. Looked up from germline, CDR1 is SNHLY and CDR2 is FYNNEI. This CDR3 contains 14 residues. V lost 5 bases and J lost 8; bases outside the gene matches: 9. The CDR3 here is CASSIEQGAQGYTF. The CDR3 coding sequence is TGTGCCAGCAGTATAGAACAGGGGGCTCAGGGCTACACCTTC.

The chain has TRBV27 and TRBJ2-7, with a tentative D call TRBD1 (6 bases). From germline, CDR1 is MNHEY and CDR2 SMNVEV (reference sequence). The CDR3 contains 15 residues. The V gene lost 3 bases and the J gene lost 0 bases, with 12 bases spanning the gap. Here the CDR3 DNA reads TGTGCCAGCAGTTTTTCAGGGGCGTTCTCCTACGAGCAGTACTTC. As protein: CASSFSGAFSYEQYF.